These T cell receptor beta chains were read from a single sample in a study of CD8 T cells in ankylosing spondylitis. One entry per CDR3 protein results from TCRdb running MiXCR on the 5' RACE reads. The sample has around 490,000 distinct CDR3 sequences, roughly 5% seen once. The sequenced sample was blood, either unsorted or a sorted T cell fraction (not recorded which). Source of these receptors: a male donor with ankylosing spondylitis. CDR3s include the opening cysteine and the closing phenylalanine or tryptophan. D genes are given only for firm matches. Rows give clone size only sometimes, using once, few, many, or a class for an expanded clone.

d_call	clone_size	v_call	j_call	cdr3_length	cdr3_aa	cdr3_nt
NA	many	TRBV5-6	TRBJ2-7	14	CASSIGRSSYEQYF	TGTGCCAGCAGCATCGGACGGAGCTCCTACGAGCAGTACTTC
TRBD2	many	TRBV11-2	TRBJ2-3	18	CASSLRPPSGTTTDTQYF	TGTGCCAGCAGCTTAAGGCCGCCTAGCGGGACAACCACAGATACGCAGTATTTT
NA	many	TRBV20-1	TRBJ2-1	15	CSARGDTGSYNEQFF	TGCAGTGCTAGAGGGGACACCGGGTCCTACAATGAGCAGTTCTTC
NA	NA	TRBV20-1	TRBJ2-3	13	CGARAGSTDTQYF	TGCGGTGCTCGAGCGGGCAGCACAGATACGCAGTATTTT
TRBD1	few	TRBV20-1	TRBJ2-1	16	CSAITPRDRASNEQFF	TGCAGTGCTATTACCCCCAGGGACAGGGCTTCCAATGAGCAGTTCTTC
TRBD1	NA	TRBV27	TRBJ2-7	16	CASSLVGGQGAYEQYF	TGTGCCAGCAGTTTAGTAGGGGGACAGGGGGCCTACGAGCAGTACTTC
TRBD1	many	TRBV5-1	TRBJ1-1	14	CASSLGQGAAEAFF	TGCGCCAGCAGCTTAGGACAGGGGGCCGCTGAAGCTTTCTTT
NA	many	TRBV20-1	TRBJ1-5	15	CSAIPHQYSNQPQHF	TGCAGTGCTATACCCCACCAATATAGCAATCAGCCCCAGCATTTT
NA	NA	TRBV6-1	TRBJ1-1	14	CASSPVGGNTEAFF	TGTGCCAGCAGTCCCGTCGGGGGGAACACTGAAGCTTTCTTT
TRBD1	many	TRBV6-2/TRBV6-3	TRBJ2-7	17	CASSWFSIGQGAYEQYF	TGTGCCAGCAGTTGGTTCTCGATCGGGCAGGGGGCCTACGAGCAGTACTTC
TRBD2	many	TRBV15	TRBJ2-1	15	CATSRGTSSYNEQFF	TGTGCCACCAGCAGAGGGACTAGCTCCTACAATGAGCAGTTCTTC
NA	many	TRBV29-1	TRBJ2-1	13	CSVDKLSYNEQFF	TGCAGCGTTGATAAGCTTTCCTACAATGAGCAGTTCTTC
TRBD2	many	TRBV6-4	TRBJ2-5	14	CASSEAGGQETQYF	TGTGCCAGCAGTGAAGCGGGGGGCCAAGAGACCCAGTACTTC
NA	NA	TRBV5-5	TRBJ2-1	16	CASSLGKAGKGNEQFF	TGTGCCAGCAGCTTGGGCAAAGCTGGTAAAGGCAATGAGCAGTTCTTC
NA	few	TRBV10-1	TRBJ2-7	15	CASSPGLGAPYEQYF	TGCGCCAGCAGCCCCGGGTTGGGGGCACCCTACGAGCAGTACTTC
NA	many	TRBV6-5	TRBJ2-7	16	CASSYPNGGGVDEQYF	TGTGCCAGCAGTTACCCAAATGGGGGAGGAGTTGACGAGCAGTACTTC
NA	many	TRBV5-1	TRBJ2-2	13	CASSITNTGELFF	TGCGCCAGCAGCATCACGAACACCGGGGAGCTGTTTTTT
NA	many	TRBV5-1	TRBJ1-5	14	CASSPGQNNQPQHF	TGCGCCAGCAGCCCTGGACAGAACAATCAGCCCCAGCATTTT
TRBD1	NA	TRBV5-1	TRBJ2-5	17	CASSSRPSRDRGETQYF	TGCGCCAGCAGCTCCCGCCCTTCCCGGGACAGGGGAGAGACCCAGTACTTC
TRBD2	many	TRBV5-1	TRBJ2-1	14	CASTSGSSYNEQFF	TGCGCCAGCACTAGCGGGAGCTCCTACAATGAGCAGTTCTTC
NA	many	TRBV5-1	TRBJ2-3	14	CASSLRRPTDTQYF	TGCGCCAGCAGCTTGCGGCGGCCCACAGATACGCAGTATTTT
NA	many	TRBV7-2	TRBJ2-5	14	CASSLGGQKETQYF	TGTGCCAGCAGCTTAGGCGGCCAGAAAGAGACCCAGTACTTC
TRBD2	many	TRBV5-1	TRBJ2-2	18	CASSQRTSGGAGTGELFF	TGCGCCAGCAGCCAACGGACTAGCGGGGGGGCCGGCACCGGGGAGCTGTTTTTT
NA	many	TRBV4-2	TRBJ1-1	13	CASSQDLWDLTFF	TGTGCCAGCAGCCAAGATCTGTGGGATTTAACTTTCTTT
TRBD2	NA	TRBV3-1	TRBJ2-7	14	CASSQGLPPYEQYF	TGTGCCAGCAGCCAGGGACTACCCCCCTACGAGCAGTACTTC
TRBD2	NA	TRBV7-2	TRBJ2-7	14	CASSRLGTTYEQYF	TGTGCCAGCAGCCGCCTGGGGACTACCTACGAGCAGTACTTC
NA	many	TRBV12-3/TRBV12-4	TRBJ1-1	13	CASSLWGATEAFF	TGTGCCAGCAGTTTGTGGGGGGCCACTGAAGCTTTCTTT
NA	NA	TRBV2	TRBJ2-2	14	CATTWRENGGELFF	TGTGCCACCACCTGGAGGGAAAATGGCGGGGAGCTGTTTTTT
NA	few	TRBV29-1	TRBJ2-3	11	CSGARTDTQYF	TGCAGCGGGGCTAGGACAGATACGCAGTATTTT
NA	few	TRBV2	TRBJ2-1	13	CASSGAGNNEQFF	TGTGCCAGCAGTGGGGCAGGGAACAATGAGCAGTTCTTC
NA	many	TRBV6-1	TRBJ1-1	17	CASSRSAGTRMGTEAFF	TGTGCCAGCAGTCGAAGTGCCGGGACAAGGATGGGCACTGAAGCTTTCTTT
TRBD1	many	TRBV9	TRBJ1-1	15	CASSVATGPGTEAFF	TGTGCCAGCAGCGTAGCGACAGGGCCGGGTACTGAAGCTTTCTTT
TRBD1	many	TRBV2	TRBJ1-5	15	CASKPRGTGYQPQHF	TGTGCCAGCAAACCTCGGGGGACAGGTTATCAGCCCCAGCATTTT
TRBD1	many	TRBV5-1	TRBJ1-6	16	CASSLVVTGFGSPLHF	TGCGCCAGCAGCTTGGTCGTGACAGGGTTTGGCTCACCCCTCCACTTT
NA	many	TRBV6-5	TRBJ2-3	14	CASSPSTSTDTQYF	TGTGCCAGCAGTCCCTCGACTAGCACAGATACGCAGTATTTT
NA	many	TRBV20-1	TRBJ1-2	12	CSASQGTYGYTF	TGCAGTGCTAGTCAAGGGACCTATGGCTACACCTTC
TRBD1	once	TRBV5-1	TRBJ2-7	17	CASSLSIGTGLVYEQYF	TGCGCCAGCAGCTTGTCCATCGGGACAGGGCTTGTCTACGAGCAGTACTTC
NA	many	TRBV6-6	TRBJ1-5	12	CASRGTNQPQHF	TGTGCCAGCAGAGGGACTAATCAGCCCCAGCATTTT
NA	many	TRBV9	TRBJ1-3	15	CASSVEGGAGNTIYF	TGTGCCAGCAGCGTAGAAGGAGGTGCTGGAAACACCATATATTTT
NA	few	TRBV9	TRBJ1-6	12	CASSVDSSPLHF	TGTGCCAGCAGCGTAGATAGTTCACCCCTCCACTTT
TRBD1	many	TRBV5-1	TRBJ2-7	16	CASSSPTGVGSYEQYF	TGCGCCAGCAGCTCACCTACAGGGGTCGGGTCCTACGAGCAGTACTTC
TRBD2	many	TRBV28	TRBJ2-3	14	CASSRYSRAGERYF	TGTGCCAGCAGTCGCTACAGCAGAGCGGGAGAGCGGTATTTT
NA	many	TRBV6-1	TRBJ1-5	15	CASSENRVSNQPQHF	TGTGCCAGCAGTGAAAACAGGGTGAGCAATCAGCCCCAGCATTTT
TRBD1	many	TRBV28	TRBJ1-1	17	CASSLFGQGRSETEAFF	TGTGCCAGCAGTTTATTCGGACAGGGAAGGTCGGAAACTGAAGCTTTCTTT
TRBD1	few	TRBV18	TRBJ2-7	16	CASSPTGQTSSYEQYF	TGTGCCAGCTCACCAACGGGACAGACGAGCTCCTACGAGCAGTACTTC
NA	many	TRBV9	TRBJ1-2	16	CASSVGGPRGIYGYTF	TGTGCCAGCAGCGTAGGTGGTCCCCGGGGGATCTATGGCTACACCTTC
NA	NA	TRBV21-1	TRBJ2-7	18	CASSPAQLGQELSYEQYF	TGTGCCAGCAGCCCCGCCCAACTGGGGCAGGAATTGTCCTACGAGCAGTACTTC
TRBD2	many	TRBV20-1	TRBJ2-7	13	CSANSGRVDEQYF	TGCAGTGCTAATAGCGGGAGGGTGGACGAGCAGTACTTC
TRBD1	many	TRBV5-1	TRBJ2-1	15	CASSLRTGGINEQFF	TGCGCCAGCAGCTTGCGGACAGGGGGCATTAATGAGCAGTTCTTC
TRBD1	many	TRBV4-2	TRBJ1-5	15	CASSLRDRVYQPQHF	TGTGCCAGCAGCCTCCGGGACAGGGTGTATCAGCCCCAGCATTTT
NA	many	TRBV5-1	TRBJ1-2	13	CASREEGPDGYTF	TGCGCCAGCAGGGAGGAGGGCCCGGATGGCTACACCTTC